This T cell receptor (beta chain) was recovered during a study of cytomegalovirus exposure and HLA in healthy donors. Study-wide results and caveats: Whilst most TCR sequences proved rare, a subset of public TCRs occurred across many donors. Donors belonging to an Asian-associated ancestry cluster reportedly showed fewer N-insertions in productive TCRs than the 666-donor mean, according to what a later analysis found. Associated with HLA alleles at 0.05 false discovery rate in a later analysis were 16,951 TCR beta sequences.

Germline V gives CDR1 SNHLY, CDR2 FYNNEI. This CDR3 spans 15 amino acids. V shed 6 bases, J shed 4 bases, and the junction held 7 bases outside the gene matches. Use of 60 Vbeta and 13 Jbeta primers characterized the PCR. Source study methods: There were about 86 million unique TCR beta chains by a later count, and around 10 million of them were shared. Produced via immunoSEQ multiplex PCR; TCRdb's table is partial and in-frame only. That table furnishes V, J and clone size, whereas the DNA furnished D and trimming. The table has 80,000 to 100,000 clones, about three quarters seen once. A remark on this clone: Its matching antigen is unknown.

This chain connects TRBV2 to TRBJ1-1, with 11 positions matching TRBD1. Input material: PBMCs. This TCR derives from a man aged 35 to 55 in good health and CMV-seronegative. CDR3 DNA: TGTGCCAGCAGAAACCAAGGGACAGGGGGCACTGAAGCTTTCTTT. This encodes CASRNQGTGGTEAFF.